This T cell receptor beta chain was recovered during a study of T cells in Graves' hyperthyroidism and ophthalmopathy. Overall study findings and caveats: A model of 13 V-J pairs discriminated ophthalmopathy from stable hyperthyroidism. The majority of expanded thyroid clonotypes above 0.001 also appeared in blood.

Regarding this clonotype: Its antigen is currently unknown.

Each 10 ml fresh peripheral blood draw supplied the PBMCs. The CDR3 totals 17 residues. J lost 2 bases, V lost 0 bases, and 6 bases had no gene match. Germline V CDR1 and CDR2: KGHSH, LQKENI. From RNA transcripts, TCR beta CDR3 regions were amplified. With the HTBI primer set, the TCR CDR3 went through a first round of RT-PCR. TCRdb used MiXCR to reprocess the multiplex PCR reads, holding one entry per CDR3 protein. The repertoire includes 350,000 or so distinct CDR3 sequences, 15% to 20% of them detected once, and about 14% sits in the top ten. The sequenced sample consisted of blood. This TCR was recovered from a middle-aged woman with Graves' ophthalmopathy. The J gene is TRBJ2-7, the V gene TRBV18; 11 bases line up with TRBD2. The CDR3 loop is CASSPPASGRRPYEQYF. CDR3 coding DNA: TGTGCCAGCTCACCACCGGCTAGCGGGAGGAGGCCCTACGAGCAGTACTTC. The whole variable domain, remainder taken from reference TRBV18 and TRBJ2-7, is NAGVMQNPRHLVRRRGQEARLRCSPMKGHSHVYWYRQLPEEGLKFMVYLQKENIIDESGMPKERFSAEFPKEGPSILRIQQVVRGDSAAYFCASSPPASGRRPYEQYFGPGTRLTVT.